The 14 T cell receptor beta chains in this list originate from one sample, sequenced in a study. Tregs were sorted as CD4+CD25+CD127-/low cells. A single record per CDR3 protein comes from TCRdb applying MiXCR to the 5' RACE reads. The sample includes some 40,000 distinct CDR3 sequences, roughly a fifth of them seen just once. Sequenced sample: Tregs sorted from a lymph node. Receptors originate from a female donor with breast cancer.

The chain links TRBV5-1 to TRBJ2-3, with D uncertain. Trimming left V 0 bases short and J 9 bases short, with 14 bases between. In germline, CDR1 is SGHRS, CDR2 YFSETQ. This CDR3 contains 14 residues. CDR3 in amino acids: CASSLASSPKTQYF. In DNA form, the CDR3 reads TGCGCCAGCAGCTTGGCCTCGTCCCCGAAAACGCAGTATTTT.

The genes are TRBV7-7 and TRBJ2-3; D is undetermined. Looked up from germline, CDR1 is SSHAT and CDR2 is FNYEAQ (reference sequence). This CDR3 is 13 amino acids long. Trimming left V 5 bases short and J 2 bases short, with 8 bases between. DNA of the CDR3: TGTGCCAGCAGCCCCGATCTCACAGATACGCAGTATTTT. Residues: CASSPDLTDTQYF.

A few counts support this clonotype. At one of its ends the junction is not consistent with the germline gene, which may arise from a read error. The chain couples TRBV28 to TRBJ2-1; 13 bases match TRBD2. The germline CDR1 and CDR2 sequences are MDHEN and SYDVKM. CDR3 length equals 16 residues. This chain's CDR3 is CASTLAPAGTSGIPLF. The CDR3 DNA reads as TGTGCCAGCACCTTGGCCCCTGCCGGGACTAGCGGGATACCGCTCTTC.

This clonotype has a handful of counts. CDR3 sequence: CASSQAPPGQPQHF. The CDR3 nucleotides read TGCGCCAGCAGCCAGGCCCCACCAGGTCAGCCCCAGCATTTT. This chain links TRBV4-1 with TRBJ1-5; D remains unclear. Trimming cost V 3 bases and J 6 bases, with 12 bases left between them. CDR3 length: 14 amino acids. Per the germline V gene, CDR1 is MGHRA and CDR2 is YSYEKL.

This clonotype has at least ten counts. The chain links TRBV9 to TRBJ1-5; no firm D call. The V gene lost 0 bases and the J gene lost 0 bases, with 7 bases spanning the gap. The CDR3 contains 15 residues. The germline gives CDR1 SGDLS, CDR2 YYNGEE. CDR3 nucleotide sequence: TGTGCCAGCAGCGTAGCTGGAGGTAGCAATCAGCCCCAGCATTTT. Amino acids: CASSVAGGSNQPQHF.

By proportion, this clonotype is medium-sized. The chain joins TRBV7-3 to TRBJ2-3, with no clear D. This CDR3 contains 13 residues. Between the trimmed V and J ends, which lost 2 bases and 2 bases, there was a span of 5 bases. Per germline, CDR1 SGHTA and CDR2 FQGTGA. This chain's CDR3 is CASSLATTDTQYF. The CDR3 coding sequence is TGTGCCAGCAGCTTAGCCACCACAGATACGCAGTATTTT.

This clonotype was seen many times. The CDR3, as DNA: TGCGCCAGCAGCCAAGATCGGGGGGGAGCCTACGAGCAGTACTTC. Amino acid sequence: CASSQDRGGAYEQYF. V gene TRBV4-3 combines with J gene TRBJ2-7, with TRBD2 identical over 8 bases. From germline, CDR1 is LGHNA and CDR2 YSLEER. J gave up 2 bases and V 0 bases, and 3 bases lay outside the gene matches. The CDR3 loop spans 15 amino acids.

This clonotype was counted ten times or more. The genes are TRBV10-3 and TRBJ1-2; the match to TRBD1 covers 7 bases. Germline V gives CDR1 ENHRY, CDR2 SYGVKD. With 4 bases clipped from V and 8 bases from J, the junction kept 4 bases outside the gene matches. There are 12 residues in the CDR3. The CDR3, as DNA: TGTGCCATCAGTGCACAGGGGTCCGGCTACACCTTC. Its protein is CAISAQGSGYTF.

This clonotype was counted a few times. The chain combines TRBV20-1 with TRBJ2-7; a possible D gene is TRBD1 (6 bases). The CDR3 spans 13 residues. CDR1 DFQATT and CDR2 SNEGSKA come from the germline V gene (reference sequence). V was cut by 8 bases and J by 3 bases, with 17 bases left in between. This CDR3 reads CSTERTEDYEQYF. DNA for the CDR3: TGCAGTACCGAAAGGACAGAGGACTACGAGCAGTACTTC.

This clonotype is medium-sized in the sample. V gene TRBV12-3 or TRBV12-4 combines with J gene TRBJ2-5; 9 bases match TRBD1. Trimming removed 7 bases from V and 1 base from J; junction bases left unmatched: 16. CDR3 size: 18 residues. For the CDR3, the DNA is TGTGCCAGCAATCGATTCGTGCTGGGACAGGGCATCCAAGAGACCCAGTACTTC. It encodes CASNRFVLGQGIQETQYF.

This clonotype has only a few counts. Here the CDR3 reads CASSVVGAGRNEQFF. DNA of the CDR3: TGTGCCAGCAGCGTAGTGGGCGCCGGGAGGAATGAGCAGTTCTTC. The chain is built from TRBV9 and TRBJ2-1, with 7 bases aligning to TRBD2. CDR3 length: 15 residues. V lost 0 bases, J lost 7 bases, and 7 bases stayed unmatched. CDR1 and CDR2 from the germline V gene are SGDLS and YYNGEE. Full variable domain (rest looked up from reference TRBV9 and TRBJ2-1): DSGVTQTPKHLITATGQRVTLRCSPRSGDLSVYWYQQSLDQGLQFLIQYYNGEERAKGNILERFSAQQFPDLHSELNLSSLELGDSALYFCASSVVGAGRNEQFFGPGTRLTVL.

The rearrangement uses TRBV6-5 and TRBJ2-5; 8 bases are shared with TRBD2. Germline CDR1 reads MNHEY; CDR2 reads SVGAGI. V lost 5 bases and J lost 3; bases outside the gene matches: 5. The length of the CDR3 is 14 residues. Here the CDR3 DNA reads TGTGCCAGCAGTAGGGGACTAGGGGAAGAGACCCAGTACTTC. Translation gives CASSRGLGEETQYF.

This clonotype is medium-sized. This chain links TRBV6-7 with TRBJ2-1, with D perhaps assigned TRBD1 or TRBD2 (5 bases each). TRBV6-7 is placed among ORFs of uncertain function. The CDR3 contains 13 residues. With 2 bases removed from V and 5 bases from J, the gap between germline ends came to 7 bases. CDR3 region: CASSYRGHNEQFF. The CDR3 bases are TGTGCCAGCAGTTACAGGGGACACAATGAGCAGTTCTTC.

Only a few counts were recorded for this clonotype. The genes are TRBV7-9 and TRBJ2-2, with D perhaps TRBD2 (6 bases). Germline V CDR1 and CDR2: SEHNR, FQNEAQ (reference sequence). The CDR3 spans 14 residues. The V and J ends lost 7 bases and 2 bases respectively, with 11 bases between them. CDR3 sequence reads: CASNGGTNTGELFF. The CDR3, as DNA: TGTGCCAGCAATGGAGGGACCAACACCGGGGAGCTGTTTTTT.